Listed here are 18 T cell receptor beta chains from one sample, sequenced in a study of cytomegalovirus exposure and HLA in healthy donors. The PCR was carried out with 60 Vbeta primers and 13 Jbeta primers. Method: immunoSEQ multiplex PCR; TCRdb's copy keeps in-frame clones and lacks some. The sample has about 120,000 clones; approximately 79% are singletons. The sequenced sample consisted of PBMCs. Receptor source: a man aged 30-40 years in good health and CMV-seronegative.

The chain couples TRBV19 to TRBJ1-5; 7 bases map to TRBD1. The CDR3 has 17 residues. Germline CDR1 LNHDA, CDR2 SQIVND (reference sequence). V was clipped by 3 bases and J by 0 bases; unmatched bases: 8. The CDR3 nucleotides are TGTGCCAGTAGTATTGAAGGGACAGATAATAGCAATCAGCCCCAGCATTTT. Protein product: CASSIEGTDNSNQPQHF.

This clone was seen a few times. CDR3 protein: CASSELDRPNTGELFF. In DNA, the CDR3 is TGTGCCAGCAGTGAATTGGACAGGCCGAACACCGGGGAGCTGTTTTTT. The V gene is TRBV25-1, the J gene TRBJ2-2, with TRBD1 matching over 7 bases. Trimming cost V 1 base and J 0 bases; bases outside gene matches: 2. The CDR3 spans 16 residues. Germline CDR1 MGHDK, CDR2 SYGVNS.

The rearrangement uses TRBV27 and TRBJ1-5, with 7 bases lining up with TRBD1. Unmatched junction bases numbered 10, after V lost 6 bases and J lost 5 bases. Germline V CDR1 and CDR2: MNHEY, SMNVEV (reference sequence). The CDR3 has 15 residues. CDR3 bases: TGTGCCAGCAGCCTAGGGCACAGGGGAGATCAGCCCCAGCATTTT. Amino acid sequence: CASSLGHRGDQPQHF.

This clone was found once. The chain recombines TRBV29-1 with TRBJ2-1; D is perhaps TRBD1 (5 bases). The CDR3 covers 14 residues. The germline V and J ends were trimmed by 3 bases and 2 bases, with 11 bases remaining between them. The V gene's germline CDR1 is SQVTM and CDR2 ANQGSEA. CDR3 region: CSVDQTATYNEQFF. The CDR3, as DNA: TGCAGCGTTGACCAGACAGCCACCTACAATGAGCAGTTCTTC.

This chain links TRBV5-1 with TRBJ1-3, with unresolved D. Germline values: CDR1 SGHRS, CDR2 YFSETQ. This CDR3 region has 16 residues. With 0 bases removed from V and 0 bases from J, the gap between germline ends came to 10 bases. In DNA, the CDR3 is TGCGCCAGCAGCTTGGAGCCCGCTAGCTCTGGAAACACCATATATTTT. Translation: CASSLEPASSGNTIYF.

The table lists this clone with a few counts. The chain couples TRBV2 to TRBJ2-7; weak D call: TRBD1 (5 bases). The V and J ends lost 6 bases and 2 bases respectively, with 17 bases between them. Germline V gene lookup returns CDR1 SNHLY and CDR2 FYNNEI. The CDR3 consists of 15 residues. CDR3 DNA: TGTGCCAGCAGCTTAGGGCAGGGTTGGACCTACGAGCAGTACTTC. This gives the protein CASSLGQGWTYEQYF.

The genes are TRBV28 and TRBJ1-1; D possibly corresponds to TRBD1 (6 bases). The ends were cut back, 10 bases at V and 2 bases at J, with 17 bases in the middle. CDR3 length equals 14 residues. Germline values: CDR1 MDHEN, CDR2 SYDVKM. The CDR3 is CATNPTGPNTEAFF. The CDR3 nucleotides read TGTGCCACCAACCCGACAGGCCCAAACACTGAAGCTTTCTTT.

The chain couples TRBV15 to TRBJ1-2; 7 bases agree with TRBD1. From germline, CDR1 is LNHNV and CDR2 YYDKDF (reference sequence). The V segment lost 5 bases and the J segment 0 bases; nucleotides outside the gene matches: 9. The CDR3 is made up of 16 amino acids. The CDR3 coding sequence is TGTGCCACCAGCGGACCCGACAGGGCACCTAACTATGGCTACACCTTC. It translates to CATSGPDRAPNYGYTF.

The gene calls are TRBV28 and TRBJ2-7, with D possibly TRBD1 on 7 matching bases. CDR1 is MDHEN, CDR2 SYDVKM, per germline. This CDR3 is 14 amino acids long. V lost 3 bases and J 5 bases, leaving 14 bases between the germline ends. The CDR3 loop reads CASSLLSRGDEQYF. DNA of the CDR3: TGTGCCAGCAGTTTGTTGTCCAGGGGGGACGAGCAGTACTTC.

The J gene is TRBJ2-2, the V gene TRBV18, with D possibly being TRBD2 (6 bases). V lost 0 bases, J lost 2 bases, and 7 bases lay in between. This CDR3 is 15 amino acids long. The germline gives CDR1 KGHSH, CDR2 LQKENI. The chain's CDR3 is CASSPPDYNTGELFF. The CDR3 DNA sequence: TGTGCCAGCTCACCACCGGACTATAACACCGGGGAGCTGTTTTTT.

V is TRBV5-3 and J is TRBJ2-2, with a weak D call TRBD1 (6 bases). TRBV5-3 is sorted into the ORF group, with uncertain function. V shed 4 bases and J shed 8 bases, with 30 bases lying between them. CDR3 length: 19 residues. The CDR3 region is CARSRGFSTQFRGGGELFF. Written as DNA, the CDR3 is TGTGCCAGAAGCAGGGGATTTAGCACACAATTCAGGGGCGGAGGGGAGCTGTTTTTT.

The chain is built from TRBV5-4 and TRBJ2-3, with TRBD2 matching 12 bases. Germline-derived CDR1 and CDR2 are SGHNT and YYREEE (reference sequence). The CDR3 runs to 15 residues. The J segment lost 11 bases and the V segment lost 2 bases, leaving 9 bases of the junction unmatched. For the CDR3, the DNA is TGTGCCAGCAGCTTATCTAGCGGGGGGGCTCGGGGGCAGTATTTT. Amino acids: CASSLSSGGARGQYF.

This chain joins TRBV5-1 and TRBJ1-4; 7 bases align to TRBD1. CDR1 is SGHRS and CDR2 is YFSETQ in the germline V gene. V lost 4 bases and J lost 5; bases outside the gene matches: 8. This CDR3 has 15 amino acids. This CDR3 reads CASSPTGVGNEKLFF. The CDR3 DNA sequence: TGCGCCAGCAGCCCTACAGGGGTGGGAAATGAAAAACTGTTTTTT. The variable domain in full, with the rest retrieved from reference TRBV5-1 and TRBJ1-4, is KAGVTQTPRYLIKTRGQQVTLSCSPISGHRSVSWYQQTPGQGLQFLFEYFSETQRNKGNFPGRFSGRQFSNSRSEMNVSTLELGDSALYLCASSPTGVGNEKLFFGSGTQLSVL.

The rearrangement links TRBV6-6 to TRBJ2-5; 9 nucleotides match TRBD1. V was pared by 4 bases and J by 1 base, with 1 base of the junction left unmatched. In germline, CDR1 is MNHNY, CDR2 SVGAGI (reference sequence). The CDR3 is 14 residues long. The CDR3 is CASSLDRGQETQYF. CDR3 bases: TGTGCCAGCAGTTTGGACAGGGGCCAAGAGACCCAGTACTTC.

This clone came up once. The V and J genes are TRBV18 and TRBJ2-7; 7 bases match TRBD1. The CDR3 is 15 amino acids. Looked up from germline, CDR1 is KGHSH and CDR2 is LQKENI. Losses at the gene ends were 6 bases for V and 0 bases for J; bases not matched to a gene: 8. The CDR3 DNA is TGTGCCAGCTCCCCCGGGACAGCCAGCTCCTACGAGCAGTACTTC. The encoded protein is CASSPGTASSYEQYF.

J is TRBJ1-2 and V is TRBV5-5; D is unresolved. Trimming cost V 3 bases and J 7 bases, with 13 bases left between them. The germline CDR1 and CDR2 sequences are SGHKS and YYEKEE (reference sequence). The CDR3 has 13 amino acids. The CDR3 region is CASSSKPSGGYTF. Written as DNA, the CDR3 is TGTGCCAGCAGCTCGAAACCTTCAGGTGGCTACACCTTC.

V and J are TRBV28 and TRBJ2-1; 11 bases align to TRBD1. With 6 bases clipped from V and 3 bases from J, the junction kept 4 bases outside the gene matches. CDR3 length equals 15 residues. From germline, CDR1 is MDHEN and CDR2 SYDVKM. This CDR3 reads CASSAGTGGYNEQFF. CDR3 nucleotide sequence: TGTGCCAGCAGCGCCGGGACAGGGGGCTACAATGAGCAGTTCTTC.

The genes are TRBV5-6 and TRBJ2-3; D is perhaps TRBD2 (5 bases). From germline, CDR1 is SGHDT and CDR2 YYEEEE. This CDR3 region has 17 residues. The V and J ends lost 0 bases and 0 bases respectively, with 14 bases between them. The CDR3 bases are TGTGCCAGCAGCTTGGAGCCGGACTTTGTTAGCACAGATACGCAGTATTTT. This codes for CASSLEPDFVSTDTQYF.